A single sample gave rise to the 25 T cell receptor beta chains below, sequenced in a study of blood T cells in healthy people across ages (dated by TCRdb to the mid-2010s). Library preparation employed 5' RACE. The sample was run on an Illumina HiSeq 2500. A second PCR of roughly 7 to 12 cycles was performed with a sample-barcoded 5' primer and a J-beta primer mix. TCRdb itself trimmed the public reads at Q25 with fastp, ran MiXCR and retained productive beta chains. Entries are consolidated by CDR3 protein sequence, retaining the most common genes and DNA. The sample table records a few hundred thousand distinct CDR3 sequences; approximately 51% of these occur just once. The ten largest clonotypes hold under 65% of the sample. The sequencing input was blood. Receptors originate from a man aged 55-75 years in good health.

V gene TRBV6-5 combines with J gene TRBJ1-2, with no clear D. CDR1 is MNHEY, CDR2 SVGAGI, per germline. Trimming cost V 2 bases and J 0 bases, with 13 bases left between them. The CDR3 sequence is 16 residues long. The CDR3 DNA is TGTGCCAGCAGTTACGGGTCGGCAGGATCTAACTATGGCTACACCTTC. Its translation: CASSYGSAGSNYGYTF.

This clonotype has just a few counts. V gene TRBV20-1 combines with J gene TRBJ2-5; 11 nucleotides line up with TRBD2. Germline trimming cut 0 bases from V and 2 bases from J; bases unmatched to any gene: 8. From germline, CDR1 is DFQATT and CDR2 SNEGSKA (reference sequence). This CDR3 is 17 amino acids long. CDR3 DNA: TGCAGTGCTAGAGATTTTCTAGCGGGGGGACTTCAAGAGACCCAGTACTTC. Protein product: CSARDFLAGGLQETQYF.

V usage is TRBV28 and J usage is TRBJ2-1; D remains ambiguous. TRBJ2-7 matches the DNA end more closely, so the J call is doubtful. This CDR3 region has 12 residues. Per germline, CDR1 MDHEN and CDR2 SYDVKM. The CDR3 region is CASSWEANEQYF. CDR3 bases: TGTGCCAGCAGTTGGGAAGCTAATGAGCAGTACTTC.

V usage is TRBV4-2 and J usage is TRBJ2-1; 9 nucleotides align to TRBD1. Germline assignment: CDR1 LGHNA and CDR2 YNFKEQ. This CDR3 has 14 residues. V was pared by 1 base and J by 6 bases, with 1 base of the junction left unmatched. The CDR3 region is CASSQVGQGNEQFF. The CDR3 DNA reads as TGTGCCAGCAGCCAAGTGGGACAGGGCAATGAGCAGTTCTTC.

A word on this clonotype: Since a much larger clone is just one base distant, this may be a read error. The J gene is TRBJ1-2, the V gene TRBV6-2 or TRBV6-3; D unresolved. Germline CDR1 and CDR2: MNHEY and SVGEGT. V was shortened by 0 bases and J by 6 bases, with 8 bases between the two germline ends. This CDR3 spans 13 amino acids. CDR3 sequence (DNA): TGTGCCAGCAGTTACTCCGGACGGGATGGCTACACCTTC. Its translation: CASSYSGRDGYTF.

The V and J genes are TRBV27 and TRBJ1-1; D not certain. The germline V gene encodes CDR1 MNHEY and CDR2 SMNVEV (reference sequence). V gave up 8 bases and J gave up 3 bases, with 19 bases separating them. CDR3 length equals 15 residues. CDR3 in amino acids: CASQAQLGRHTEAFF. The CDR3 DNA sequence: TGTGCCAGCCAAGCACAGTTGGGGAGGCACACTGAAGCTTTCTTT.

The chain employs TRBV28 and TRBJ2-7; perhaps TRBD1 as D (6 bases). Germline CDR1 reads MDHEN; CDR2 reads SYDVKM. CDR3 length: 13 residues. Trimming removed 5 bases at V and 0 bases at J, with 8 bases between. The CDR3 spells CASSPGHSYEQYF. CDR3 coding DNA: TGTGCCAGCAGTCCGGGACACTCCTACGAGCAGTACTTC.

V gene TRBV7-9 combines with J gene TRBJ1-4; possible D gene TRBD1, 5 bases. Germline assignment: CDR1 SEHNR and CDR2 FQNEAQ (reference sequence). The CDR3 consists of 16 residues. V lost 4 bases to trimming and J lost 5 bases, with 17 bases between them. The CDR3 loop is CASSSSGGRGNEKLFF. CDR3 bases: TGTGCCAGCAGCTCAAGCGGGGGAAGAGGGAATGAAAAACTGTTTTTT.

This chain joins TRBV12-3 or TRBV12-4 and TRBJ1-2; D unresolved. This CDR3 has 13 residues. The V gene lost 1 base and the J gene lost 4 bases, with 7 bases spanning the gap. In DNA form, the CDR3 reads TGTGCCAGCAGTTTAGTACAGTTCTATGGCTACACCTTC. The encoded protein is CASSLVQFYGYTF.

The J gene is TRBJ2-5, the V gene TRBV7-2, with 9 bases aligning to TRBD2. Germline trimming cut 6 bases from V and 2 bases from J; bases unmatched to any gene: 10. Germline CDR1 SGHTA, CDR2 FQGNSA. The CDR3 runs 16 residues. CDR3 loop: CASRPQAGGGQETQYF. CDR3 nucleotides: TGTGCCAGCAGACCTCAAGCGGGAGGAGGACAAGAGACCCAGTACTTC.

Ten or more counts support this clonotype. This sequence joins TRBV30 and TRBJ2-3, with D maybe TRBD2 (5 bases). The CDR3 loop spans 15 amino acids. Germline V lookup: CDR1 GTSNPN, CDR2 SVGIG (reference sequence). Trimming left V 0 bases short and J 1 base short, with 11 bases between. The CDR3 sequence: CAWSVPGYGTDTQYF. CDR3 coding DNA: TGTGCCTGGAGTGTACCGGGGTATGGCACAGATACGCAGTATTTT. The full variable domain, its missing parts supplied by reference TRBV30 and TRBJ2-3, is SQTIHQWPATLVQPVGSPLSLECTVEGTSNPNLYWYRQAAGRGLQLLFYSVGIGQISSEVPQNLSASRPQDRQFILSSKKLLLSDSGFYLCAWSVPGYGTDTQYFGPGTRLTVL.

This rearrangement joins TRBV20-1 to TRBJ2-7; no firm D call. This CDR3 is built from 11 residues. The germline gives CDR1 DFQATT, CDR2 SNEGSKA (reference sequence). V was trimmed by 5 bases and J by 6 bases, leaving 11 bases between them. CDR3 loop: CSAGFISEQYF. DNA for the CDR3: TGCAGTGCTGGGTTTATCAGCGAGCAGTACTTC.

In its sample, this clonotype was seen once. This sequence joins TRBV14 and TRBJ2-1, with D hard to call. Germline V gene data show CDR1 as SGHDN and CDR2 as FVKESK. Trimming removed 3 bases at V and 1 base at J, with 16 bases between. The CDR3 has 17 amino acids. The CDR3 loop is CASSQALGGSSYNEQFF. The DNA for the CDR3 is TGTGCCAGCAGCCAGGCCCTAGGCGGTAGTTCCTACAATGAGCAGTTCTTC.

This clonotype was seen only a few times. This rearrangement joins TRBV7-2 to TRBJ2-1; 10 bases are a match to TRBD2. Germline CDR1 and CDR2: SGHTA and FQGNSA. J was trimmed by 0 bases and V by 2 bases; bases with no gene match: 10. This CDR3 comprises 19 residues. CDR3: CASSLLAASGGLSYNEQFF. In nucleotides, the CDR3 is TGTGCCAGCAGCTTACTTGCGGCTAGCGGGGGCCTCTCCTACAATGAGCAGTTCTTC.

The chain combines TRBV7-2 with TRBJ2-1, with a possible D match to TRBD1 (6 bases). Between the trimmed V and J ends, which lost 7 bases and 4 bases, there was a span of 23 bases. This CDR3 is 17 amino acids long. The germline CDR1 and CDR2 sequences are SGHTA and FQGNSA. For the CDR3, the DNA is TGTGCCAGCACCAAAGCCACCGGGACACCATCTTACAATGAGCAGTTCTTC. This gives the protein CASTKATGTPSYNEQFF.

The CDR3 reads CASSLESRADYGYTF. The CDR3 DNA is TGTGCCAGCAGCTTAGAATCCAGGGCTGACTATGGCTACACCTTC. The chain has TRBV11-2 and TRBJ1-2; D perhaps matches TRBD1 (5 bases). This CDR3 contains 15 residues. Germline CDR1 reads SGHAT; CDR2 reads FQNNGV. V gave up 0 bases and J gave up 3 bases, with 11 bases separating them.

The chain links TRBV18 to TRBJ2-6, with D possibly being TRBD1 (6 bases). The V gene lost 8 bases and the J gene lost 4 bases, with 12 bases spanning the gap. The CDR3 spans 14 residues. The V gene's germline CDR1 is KGHSH and CDR2 LQKENI. CDR3 nucleotide sequence: TGTGCCAGCGCAGGACAGTCCGGGGCCAACGTCCTGACTTTC. Encoded protein: CASAGQSGANVLTF.

The V call is TRBV19, the J call TRBJ1-6, with 11 bases that match TRBD1. The CDR3 extends over 16 amino acids. Germline V gives CDR1 LNHDA, CDR2 SQIVND (reference sequence). Trimming took 5 bases from V and 7 from J; bases not matched to a gene: 7. CDR3 DNA sequence: TGTGCCAGTAGTGCCCGGACAGGGGGCCGGAATTCACCCCTCCACTTT. Its protein product is CASSARTGGRNSPLHF.

This clonotype was counted a few times. The chain couples TRBV3-1 to TRBJ2-4, with 10 bases aligning to TRBD1. Germline lookup yields CDR1 LGHDT and CDR2 YNNKEL (reference sequence). The CDR3 runs 16 residues. The trim removed 5 bases at V and 6 bases at J, leaving 10 bases unmatched. The CDR3 DNA sequence: TGTGCCAGCAGCTCTCGCACCGGGACAGGGGTAAACATTCAGTACTTC. This sequence encodes CASSSRTGTGVNIQYF.

This clonotype was observed many times. The chain is built from TRBV4-1 and TRBJ2-7; D tentatively fits TRBD1 or TRBD2 (5 bases each). Germline V lookup: CDR1 MGHRA, CDR2 YSYEKL. V lost 3 bases to trimming and J lost 1 base, with 13 bases between them. The CDR3 runs 15 residues. CDR3 residues: CASSQGLAVSYEQYF. CDR3 sequence (DNA): TGCGCCAGCAGCCAGGGGCTAGCAGTGTCCTACGAGCAGTACTTC.

This chain uses TRBV20-1 with TRBJ2-7; 7 bases match TRBD2. With V trimmed by 5 bases and J by 1 base, 8 bases remained unmatched. The CDR3 is made up of 14 amino acids. The germline V gene encodes CDR1 DFQATT and CDR2 SNEGSKA (reference sequence). CDR3 in amino acids: CSAPPSGHSYEQYF. The CDR3 DNA is TGCAGTGCTCCCCCTAGCGGACATTCCTACGAGCAGTACTTC.

The chain couples TRBV7-2 to TRBJ2-5, with D maybe TRBD1 (5 bases). This CDR3 comprises 18 residues. Germline V lookup: CDR1 SGHTA, CDR2 FQGNSA. Trimming removed 5 bases from V and 2 bases from J, with 24 bases in between. CDR3 in amino acids: CASSPIPSTEWVQETQYF. For the CDR3, the DNA is TGTGCCAGCAGCCCGATCCCGTCGACAGAGTGGGTTCAAGAGACCCAGTACTTC.

This clonotype was seen just once. Sequence at one end of the junction differs from germline and may be a read error. The V gene is TRBV20-1, the J gene TRBJ2-4; 9 nucleotides align to TRBD2. Germline-derived CDR1 and CDR2 are DFQATT and SNEGSKA (reference sequence). This CDR3 has 12 residues. CDR3 DNA sequence: TGCGGTGCTAGAGATCTTAGCGGGGGACAGTACTTC. Translating gives CGARDLSGGQYF.

This clonotype has more than one count but fewer than ten. The chain carries TRBV28 and TRBJ2-7; TRBD1 or TRBD2 may be the D gene (5 bases each). V gave up 4 bases and J gave up 2 bases, with 18 bases separating them. In germline, CDR1 is MDHEN, CDR2 SYDVKM. This CDR3 spans 16 amino acids. CDR3 coding DNA: TGTGCCAGCAGTTCCCCAACCGGGACCGACCCCTACGAGCAGTACTTC. Translation: CASSSPTGTDPYEQYF.

CDR3 amino acids: CASSPRRGAIYGYTF. For the CDR3, the DNA is TGTGCCAGCAGCCCACGGAGGGGGGCGATCTATGGCTACACCTTC. V and J are TRBV3-1 and TRBJ1-2; D is perhaps TRBD1 (6 bases). V gave up 4 bases and J gave up 4 bases, with 16 bases separating them. The CDR3 is made up of 15 amino acids. Looked up from germline, CDR1 is LGHDT and CDR2 is YNNKEL (reference sequence).